These 6 T cell receptor beta chains share one sample of origin, sequenced in a study of beta chain features in type 1 diabetes. TCRB transcripts that were expressed got sequenced, as all of the isolated RNA had been reverse transcribed. The assay was immunoSEQ multiplex PCR, and TCRdb's table has in-frame clones only and misses some. The table has about 140,000 clones, roughly 9.3% seen once; the top ten hold nearly 0.65%. The sample consisted of central memory CD4+ T cells from blood. Receptors originate from a woman aged 40 to 50 in good health.

This clone was recorded a few times. The rearrangement links TRBV11-2 to TRBJ1-4, with 8 bases that match TRBD1. The J segment lost 7 bases and the V segment lost 4 bases, leaving 8 bases of the junction unmatched. This CDR3 is 15 amino acids long. Germline CDR1 SGHAT, CDR2 FQNNGV. The CDR3 coding sequence is TGTGCCAGCAGCTCCCGGACAGGGATTCGTGAAAAACTGTTTTTT. Encoded protein: CASSSRTGIREKLFF. Filled out from reference TRBV11-2 and TRBJ1-4, the complete variable domain reads EAGVAQSPRYKIIEKRQSVAFWCNPISGHATLYWYQQILGQGPKLLIQFQNNGVVDDSQLPKDRFSAERLKGVDSTLKIQPAKLEDSAVYLCASSSRTGIREKLFFGSGTQLSVL.

This clone was recorded a few times. The chain joins TRBV7-2 to TRBJ2-7; a possible D gene is TRBD2 (6 bases). CDR3 length equals 16 residues. The V and J ends lost 5 bases and 2 bases respectively, with 19 bases between them. Per germline, CDR1 SGHTA and CDR2 FQGNSA. The CDR3 coding sequence is TGTGCCAGCAGCCCTGACGTGGTAGCGGCTACCTACGAGCAGTACTTC. Amino acid sequence: CASSPDVVAATYEQYF.

The chain links TRBV14 to TRBJ1-1; weak D call: TRBD1 (6 bases). From germline, CDR1 is SGHDN and CDR2 FVKESK. The V end lost 2 bases, the J end lost 4 bases, and 11 bases lay between the germline ends. The CDR3 sequence is 14 residues long. CDR3 protein: CASSQFRGGTEAFF. CDR3 bases: TGTGCCAGCAGCCAATTCAGAGGGGGCACTGAAGCTTTCTTT.

In the case of this clone: At the DNA level, this CDR3 is encoded by other sequences in the same sample as well. The genes are TRBV29-1 and TRBJ1-1; 8 positions agree with TRBD1. Germline-derived CDR1 and CDR2 are SQVTM and ANQGSEA. The CDR3 loop spans 11 amino acids. This chain's CDR3 is CSGTGRWGAFF. CDR3 DNA: TGCAGTGGGACAGGTCGTTGGGGGGCTTTCTTT.

A single count supports this clone. The chain has TRBV28 and TRBJ1-3; D possibly corresponds to TRBD1 (5 bases). The length of the CDR3 is 14 residues. Trimming removed 4 bases at V and 2 bases at J, with 9 bases between. In germline, CDR1 is MDHEN, CDR2 SYDVKM. The CDR3 DNA reads as TGTGCCAGCAGTTGGGGGGAGGCTGGAAACACCATATATTTT. Protein product: CASSWGEAGNTIYF.

Written as DNA, the CDR3 is TGCGCCAGCAGCCCCTTGACTAGCGGGGGGACCAATGAGCAGTTCTTC. Protein: CASSPLTSGGTNEQFF. The chain is built from TRBV5-1 and TRBJ2-1, with 13 bases fitting TRBD2. Trimming took 4 bases from V and 6 from J; bases not matched to a gene: 7. Per the germline V gene, CDR1 is SGHRS and CDR2 is YFSETQ. The CDR3 spans 16 residues.